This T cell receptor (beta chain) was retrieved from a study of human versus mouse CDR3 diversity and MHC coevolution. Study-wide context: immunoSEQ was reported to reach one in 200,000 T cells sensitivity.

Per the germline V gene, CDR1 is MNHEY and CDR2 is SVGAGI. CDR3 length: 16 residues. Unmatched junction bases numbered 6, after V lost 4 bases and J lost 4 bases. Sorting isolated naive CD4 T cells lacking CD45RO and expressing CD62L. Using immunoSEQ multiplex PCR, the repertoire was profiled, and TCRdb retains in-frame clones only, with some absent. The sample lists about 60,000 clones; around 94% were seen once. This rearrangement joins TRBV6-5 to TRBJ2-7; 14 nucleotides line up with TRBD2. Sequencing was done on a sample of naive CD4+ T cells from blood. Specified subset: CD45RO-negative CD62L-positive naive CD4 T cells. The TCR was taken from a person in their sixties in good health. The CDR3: CASSLGTSGSGYEQYF. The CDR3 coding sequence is TGTGCCAGCAGTTTGGGGACTAGCGGGAGTGGGTACGAGCAGTACTTC.